Sequencing of this TCR beta chain was carried out in a study of cytomegalovirus exposure and HLA in healthy donors (dated by TCRdb to the late 2010s). Regarding the research as a whole: According to an earlier analysis of 450 to 650 of the donors, about 179 million T cells yielded roughly 110 million unique TCR beta sequences and roughly 280 Gb of sequence data. Approximately 310 gigabases of sequencing data and approximately 93 million unique TCR sequences were included in an early release covering 550 to 650 HLA-typed donors. Of the roughly 430 genotyped donors, roughly 80% fell in the genetic ancestry cluster associated with self-reported Caucasian donors. The study was designed to test whether signatures of past pathogen exposure could be identified by cataloging public T cell receptors. The T cell repertoires of 670 or so subjects were profiled by immunosequencing and related to cytomegalovirus serostatus. Besides the first cohort of roughly 640 subjects, a separate validation cohort made up of around 120 different subjects was used. To predict cytomegalovirus infection status, the study brought together high-throughput TCR immunosequencing, statistical association of individual TCRs with disease status, and machine learning. In a later analysis, previously published TCR beta repertoires from 600 to 850 donors were re-analyzed and high-resolution HLA genotyping was added so that TCR occurrence patterns could be studied. The later analysis used no new phenotypic data to find candidate immune exposures, relying instead on TCR beta sequences and their occurrence across donors. In an earlier analysis of more than 550 of the donors, high-throughput TCR beta sequencing was used to judge whether each TCR beta V gene segment behaved as functional or pseudogenic. Donor age, sex, ethnicity and CMV serostatus were collected together with the repertoire data. Genome-wide SNP genotypes for about 60% of the roughly 670 donors were used in a later genetic analysis, which treated that subset as a discovery cohort. All discovery cohort repertoires had been generated on a single sequencing platform. HLA typing covered class I and class II loci at four-digit resolution. The number of donors typed differed by locus, with 629-630 for A, B, C, DRB1 and DQB1, roughly 520 for DQA1, approximately 570 for DPA1, and about 450 for DPB1. Because of strong linkage in the cohort, five DR-DQ haplotypes were treated as single units for association and clustering. On average, 235,054 unique TCR beta nucleotide sequences were sequenced per donor among fewer than 500 genotyped donors of the cohort, with approximately 18% of those sequences being non-productive. General findings and caveats noted by the study authors: In a later analysis, 15,000 to 20,000 TCR beta sequences were associated with specific HLA alleles at a false discovery rate of 0.05. Linkage disequilibrium might explain the correlated functional status among segregating V segments, but an unknown experimental factor could not be excluded. The presence/absence analyses assumed that sequencing depth was roughly uniform across donors, and that assumption may not be true. In a later analysis, several top co-occurrence clusters were reported to appear linked to parvovirus B19, influenza, CMV and Epstein-Barr virus. Immune exposure information for the cohort was limited to CMV serostatus. A further reported finding was that TCR beta sequences accurately predicted the HLA-A and HLA-B alleles for most subjects in the first cohort. Because some donors lacked HLA typing at each locus, the association tests relied only on the typed subset. In vitro tests confirmed that a few of the cytomegalovirus-associated TCR beta chains recognize cytomegalovirus antigens. The cohort was sequenced for TCR beta chains only, and without alpha or paired-chain data the features that could be detected were limited. Across donors, most TCR sequences were observed very rarely, whereas some public TCRs were present in many individuals. About 17 rarely observed V segments, including chromosome 9 orphons, were excluded from the earlier analysis of several hundred of the donors because counts were too low. In an earlier analysis of some 500 of the donors, most TCR beta V segments appeared in productive rearrangements about 87% or about 30% of the time, broadly matching IMGT annotations. In a later analysis, most CMV-associated TCR beta chains were found to appear HLA-restricted, with HLA associations seemingly driven largely by CMV exposure. According to a later genetic analysis, donors in an Asian-associated ancestry cluster had fewer N-insertions in productive TCRs than the roughly 670-donor mean. In a later analysis, the rate of TCR association differed among HLA loci, with DRB1 alleles having the most associated TCRs and HLA-C alleles having the fewest. According to the authors, the approach could potentially be generalized to other disease states and immunological phenotypes. When HLA alleles, especially DR and DQ, strongly co-occurred, TCR associations were difficult to assign to individual alleles. The study gave a list of 150 to 200 TCR beta chains associated with cytomegalovirus. V-gene and J-gene trimming of TCR beta chains was associated with a missense DCLRE1C variant in a later genetic analysis, and the association was replicated in an independent cohort. The sequencing pipeline was judged likely to have produced a cluster of highly shared sequence variants as a technical artifact. The classifier was reported to diagnose cytomegalovirus status with high specificity and sensitivity in both the original and validation cohorts. A later analysis found that HLA-associated TCR beta chains were more clonally expanded and had lower generation probabilities than equally common non-associated chains. Some IMGT-functional V segments, including TRBV6-2 and TRBV6-3, could not be told apart with the 87-base-pair reads, so those segments were excluded.

The cohort comprised 710 or so healthy bone marrow donors. At the time of sampling, every cohort member was nominally healthy, though immune exposures that went unrecorded were likely present. The donor tested CMV seronegative, placing the donor among the roughly 350 seronegative members of the cohort. A peripheral blood sample was provided by each donor, and peripheral blood mononuclear cells were used for TCR beta sequencing. The Qiagen DNeasy Blood Extraction Kit was used to extract genomic DNA from the blood cell samples. At the junction V is shortened by 6 bases and J by 5 bases; bases outside the gene matches: 10. The CDR3 measures 15 amino acids from cysteine to phenylalanine. Solely the CDR3 DNA is kept, with 45 bases framed from the first base. CDR1 and CDR2 were assigned from the germline V gene as MDHEN and SYDVKM. This clone was found a few times. The target of this receptor is not known. Base qualities are not recorded, but no much larger clone differs from it by a single base.

Libraries were built with the immunoSEQ multiplex PCR assay. For the multiplex PCR, a mixture combining 60 forward primers for TCR Vbeta segments and 13 reverse primers for TCR Jbeta segments was used. The CDR3 region of rearranged TCR beta genes was amplified from genomic DNA with a multiplex PCR assay. Amplified TCR beta libraries were sequenced as 87-base-pair reads on the Illumina HiSeq System. The paper's processing steps were these. In a later analysis, approximately 74 million unique TCR beta chains were counted across the approximately 640 repertoires, and roughly 11 million of these chains were shared by at least two donors. To remove PCR and sequencing errors, raw reads were error-corrected and collapsed into unique sequences using a nearest-neighbor algorithm that merged closely related sequences. To assign V, D and J gene segments, CDR3 sequences were aligned to IMGT reference sequences. For a sequence to be retained, a match of at least six nucleotides was required to both a V gene segment and a J gene segment. A rearrangement counted as productive if the CDR3 had no stop codons and remained in frame with V and J, and every other rearrangement counted as non-productive. CDR3 was defined by IMGT convention, running from the second conserved V-encoded cysteine to the conserved J-encoded phenylalanine. In an earlier analysis of more than 550 of the donors, sequences lacking an unambiguous match to a single V gene segment were excluded. In an earlier analysis of roughly 500 of the donors, V segments were called functional above 56.7% productive rearrangements and were called segregating when the between-donor standard deviation exceeded 5%. A statistical classification framework was developed to diagnose cytomegalovirus status using the catalog of TCR beta chain sequences. In a later analysis, TCR nucleotide sequences were compared against IMGT/GENE-DB human TR gene sequences so that V and J genes could be assigned. A later analysis assigned CDR3 sequences and most-parsimonious VDJ recombination scenarios with the TCRdist pipeline. In a later analysis, each TCR beta chain was defined by its CDR3 amino acid sequence together with its V-gene family, and reads lacking a unique V-gene family were excluded. As a way to deal with suspected cross-contamination and a sequencing artifact, a later analysis dropped 592 nucleotide sequences that were highly shared and had low generation probability. In a later analysis, a clonal expansion index for each public chain was calculated from normalized within-repertoire ranks of inferred template counts. Generation probabilities in a later analysis came from a VDJ recombination model fitted to out-of-frame rearrangements, and those results were checked against IGoR. In a later analysis, TCR-TCR, TCR-HLA and TCR-CMV co-occurrence was scored with hypergeometric tests, and a repertoire-size bias correction was applied to TCR pairs. To estimate false discovery rates, a later analysis permuted the HLA or CMV assignments 20 times. In a later analysis, co-occurring TCRs were grouped using DBSCAN, and TCRdist sequence similarity was added for clustering within HLA-allele-positive subsets. Repertoires with fewer than 30,000 or more than 120,000 public chains, plus five repertoires with anomalous nucleotide sharing, were excluded from co-occurrence clustering. The table comes from immuneACCESS by way of TCRdb, which keeps in-frame sequences with V and J called. Part of the clones is missing from these tables; in studies checked, under half for an unresolved V gene and the rest for unknown reasons. D and trimming come from the DNA, and the V and J calls and clone size come from that table. The sample table shows over 250,000 clones, and roughly 70% are seen once. Under 2.5% of the sample comes from the top ten.

The sample was PBMCs. The chain employs TRBV28 and TRBJ2-3, with 8 bases in between that match TRBD2. This sequence originates from a female donor in good health and CMV-seronegative. The DNA is TGTGCCAGCAGCCCGCGGGAGGCTCAAGGAGATACGCAGTATTTT. Translated, it reads CASSPREAQGDTQYF.